Listed here are 2 T cell receptor beta chains from one sample, sequenced in a study of post-analysis software for immune sequencing data. Study findings and constraints: TRBV segments more frequent in patients than in controls numbered about 5 and included TRBV5-6, TRBV5-1 and TRBV20-1.

Antigens for these TCRs are unknown. TCR beta cDNA libraries had unique molecular identifiers. TCRdb processed the PCR reads anew with MiXCR; each CDR3 protein has one entry. The table shows roughly 600,000 distinct CDR3 sequences, with about 40% occurring only once. The sequencing input was blood. The receptors here all came from a girl aged 5-17 years with multiple sclerosis.

CDR3 region: CASSESGQGATNEKLFF. In nucleotides, the CDR3 is TGTGCCAGCAGTGAATCGGGACAGGGAGCAACTAATGAAAAACTGTTTTTT. The chain links TRBV25-1 to TRBJ1-4; 9 nucleotides line up with TRBD1. CDR3 size: 17 residues. With V trimmed by 1 base and J by 0 bases, 3 bases remained unmatched. Germline loops: CDR1 MGHDK, CDR2 SYGVNS.

About this clonotype: A read error may produce the germline difference seen at one junction end. V gene TRBV12-3 or TRBV12-4 combines with J gene TRBJ2-6; tentatively, D is TRBD1 or TRBD2 (5 bases each). The CDR3 contains 13 residues. CDR3 nucleotide sequence: TGTGCCAGCAGGGGGAGTGGGGCCAACGTCCGGACTTTC. The encoded protein is CASRGSGANVRTF.